This record covers a single T cell receptor beta chain. A much larger clone lies a single base off, so this may be a read error. The data were obtained in a study of T cells in Graves' hyperthyroidism and ophthalmopathy. Looking at the study overall: Peripheral blood was taken when the disease was first diagnosed, before any treatment began.

The authors obtained PBMCs from more than 9.5 ml of fresh peripheral blood. TCR beta CDR3 region amplification was performed from RNA transcripts. The TCR CDR3 first-round RT-PCR relied on the HTBI primer set. TCRdb independently ran MiXCR on the multiplex PCR reads; one entry per CDR3 protein. Of roughly 330,000 distinct CDR3 sequences listed, about 15% are singletons. The CDR3 consists of 15 residues. Germline CDR1 and CDR2: SNHLY and FYNNEI. V was pared by 6 bases and J by 4 bases, with 18 bases between. The chain carries TRBV2 and TRBJ1-2; D perhaps matches TRBD1 (6 bases). The receptor was derived from a man in his thirties or forties with Graves' hyperthyroidism. Sequencing was carried out using blood. The CDR3 loop reads CASRGTGGAGYGYTF. Written as DNA, the CDR3 is TGTGCCAGCAGAGGGACGGGGGGCGCGGGCTATGGCTACACCTTC.